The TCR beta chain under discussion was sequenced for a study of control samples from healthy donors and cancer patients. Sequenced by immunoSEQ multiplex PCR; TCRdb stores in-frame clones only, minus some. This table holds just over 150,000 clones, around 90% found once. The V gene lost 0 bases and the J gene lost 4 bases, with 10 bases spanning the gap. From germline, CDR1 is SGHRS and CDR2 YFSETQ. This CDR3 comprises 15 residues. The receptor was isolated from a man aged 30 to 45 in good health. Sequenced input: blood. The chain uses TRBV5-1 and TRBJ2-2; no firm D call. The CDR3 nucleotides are TGCGCCAGCAGCTTGGGGGGAAGTGGCACCGGGGAGCTGTTTTTT. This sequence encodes CASSLGGSGTGELFF.